The clone carrying this T cell receptor beta chain was found many times. Unmatched junction bases numbered 13, after V lost 3 bases and J lost 3 bases. The CDR3 length is 20 residues. Germline CDR1 SGHRS, CDR2 YFSETQ. These data belong to a study of T cells after yellow fever vaccination. Making TCR cDNA involved 5'RACE template switching, which added UMIs and a universal primer site. TCRdb used MiXCR to reprocess the 5' RACE reads, holding one entry per CDR3 protein. The repertoire holds 110,000 or so distinct CDR3 sequences, with roughly 6.8% as singletons. The sequence came from a man aged 18 to 30 who received the YFV17D yellow fever vaccine. The chain joins TRBV5-1 to TRBJ2-3, with 16 bases lining up with TRBD2. The sequencing used CD4+ T cells sorted from PBMCs, collected about 49 days after the first yellow fever vaccination. In DNA form, the CDR3 reads TGCGCCAGCAGCTCCCTGCCGGGACTAGCGGGGGGGATGCGGACAGATACGCAGTATTTT. Its protein is CASSSLPGLAGGMRTDTQYF.